These 23 T cell receptor beta chains were sequenced from one sample in a study of CD8 T cells in Susac syndrome. Random-hexamer reverse transcription was applied to about 0.45 to 1 ug RNA. TCRdb analysed the immunoSEQ multiplex PCR reads with MiXCR anew, one entry per CDR3 protein. The sample carries about 190,000 distinct CDR3 sequences, about 91% recorded once. The sample consisted of CD4+ T cells from PBMCs. The receptors come from a human donor with Susac syndrome.

The rearrangement joins TRBV27 to TRBJ1-1; D ambiguous. CDR1 and CDR2 (germline): MNHEY, SMNVEV (reference sequence). Trimming stripped 9 bases from V and 0 bases from J, with 14 bases between. The CDR3 consists of 14 residues. The CDR3 coding sequence is TGTGCCAGTCGCCGGGGAATCATGAACACTGAAGCTTTCTTT. This codes for CASRRGIMNTEAFF.

This clonotype appeared once. This chain links TRBV5-1 with TRBJ1-1; TRBD1 agrees at 8 bases. Germline V gene sequence: CDR1 SGHRS, CDR2 YFSETQ. Trimming removed 1 base from V and 0 bases from J; junction bases left unmatched: 5. The CDR3 has 16 residues. The DNA of the CDR3 is TGCGCCAGCAGCTTGTTAGGGGACAGGATGAACACTGAAGCTTTCTTT. Translated: CASSLLGDRMNTEAFF.

The chain combines TRBV6-1 with TRBJ2-7; no firm D call. CDR3 length: 11 amino acids. V was trimmed by 8 bases and J by 3 bases, leaving 8 bases between them. In germline, CDR1 is MNHNS, CDR2 SASEGT. CDR3 DNA: TGTGCCAGCCAAAGAAACTACGAGCAGTACTTC. Protein sequence: CASQRNYEQYF.

This clonotype was observed once. V gene TRBV5-1 combines with J gene TRBJ2-5; perhaps TRBD2 as D (6 bases). Trimming removed 4 bases at V and 5 bases at J, with 15 bases between. The CDR3 loop spans 14 amino acids. The germline CDR1 and CDR2 sequences are SGHRS and YFSETQ. The CDR3 region is CASSHGTPRETQYF. CDR3 sequence (DNA): TGCGCCAGCAGCCACGGGACTCCGCGGGAGACCCAGTACTTC.

The CDR3 DNA follows: TGTGCCAGCAGCCAAGCAGGGGCTAACTATGGCTACACCTTC. Translation gives CASSQAGANYGYTF. The V call is TRBV3-1, the J call TRBJ1-2; D might be TRBD1 (6 bases). This CDR3 region has 14 residues. Per the germline V gene, CDR1 is LGHDT and CDR2 is YNNKEL (reference sequence). Trimming took 1 base from V and 0 from J, leaving 6 bases between them.

V and J are TRBV15 and TRBJ1-4; 8 bases fit TRBD1. The V gene's germline CDR1 is LNHNV and CDR2 YYDKDF (reference sequence). The length of the CDR3 is 18 residues. The V segment lost 0 bases and the J segment 4 bases; nucleotides outside the gene matches: 10. The CDR3 DNA follows: TGTGCCACCAGCAGAGACCTCCCCGGACAGGGAGATAATGAAAAACTGTTTTTT. Its translation: CATSRDLPGQGDNEKLFF.

This chain links TRBV12-3 or TRBV12-4 with TRBJ1-3; D remains ambiguous. The CDR3 runs to 12 residues. The V gene lost 11 bases and the J gene lost 0 bases, with 8 bases spanning the gap. The CDR3 DNA follows: TGTGCCGGAGGAATCTCTGGAAACACCATATATTTT. As protein: CAGGISGNTIYF.

This clonotype was observed a few times. V gene TRBV7-3 combines with J gene TRBJ2-5, with 8 positions matching TRBD2. CDR1 and CDR2 from the germline V gene are SGHTA and FQGTGA. Trimming removed 5 bases from V and 4 bases from J; junction bases left unmatched: 6. The CDR3 is made up of 14 amino acids. The CDR3 nucleotides are TGTGCCAGCAGCCCAAGCGGGAGACGAGAGACCCAGTACTTC. This codes for CASSPSGRRETQYF.

This clonotype is a singleton in its sample. The V call is TRBV29-1, the J call TRBJ2-6; 7 bases are shared with TRBD1. Looked up from germline, CDR1 is SQVTM and CDR2 is ANQGSEA. V shed 1 base and J 2 bases; nucleotides not matched to a gene: 5. The CDR3 loop spans 16 amino acids. The DNA for the CDR3 is TGCAGCGTTGAAGTACGAGGGGGCCCTGGGGCCAACGTCCTGACTTTC. This encodes CSVEVRGGPGANVLTF.

The chain links TRBV18 to TRBJ2-1, with TRBD2 identical over 12 bases. The germline gives CDR1 KGHSH, CDR2 LQKENI. This CDR3 has 15 amino acids. V trimming: 2 bases; J trimming: 7 bases; junction bases outside the gene matches: 3. The CDR3 DNA reads TGTGCCAGCTCACCAAGCCTAGCGGGAGGGAATGAGCAGTTCTTC. This sequence encodes CASSPSLAGGNEQFF.

The genes are TRBV4-1 and TRBJ1-5; D ambiguous. Germline V lookup: CDR1 MGHRA, CDR2 YSYEKL. V lost 0 bases, J lost 2 bases, and 8 bases lay in between. This CDR3 spans 15 amino acids. The CDR3, as DNA: TGCGCCAGCAGCCAAGATTACGGGGGCAATCAGCCCCAGCATTTT. Its protein product is CASSQDYGGNQPQHF.

CDR3 nucleotides: TGTGCCAGCAGCCAGGAGCAGAGCTCCTACAATGAGCAGTTCTTC. Amino acid sequence: CASSQEQSSYNEQFF. This chain uses TRBV11-3 with TRBJ2-1, with D hard to call. The germline V gene has CDR1 SGHNT and CDR2 YENEEA. The CDR3 consists of 15 residues. With 5 bases removed from V and 0 bases from J, the gap between germline ends came to 11 bases.

The rearrangement uses TRBV4-2 and TRBJ2-7; D is perhaps TRBD2 (6 bases). There are 17 residues in the CDR3. Germline CDR1 LGHNA, CDR2 YNFKEQ. Trimming cost V 0 bases and J 3 bases, with 18 bases left between them. CDR3 loop: CASSQDERAGWGYEQYF. DNA of the CDR3: TGTGCCAGCAGCCAAGATGAAAGGGCGGGATGGGGCTACGAGCAGTACTTC.

CDR3 sequence reads: CASSRPTGDRSGYTF. For the CDR3, the DNA is TGCGCCAGCAGCCGACCCACAGGGGATCGAAGTGGCTACACCTTC. This sequence joins TRBV4-1 and TRBJ1-2; 7 nucleotides agree with TRBD1. The V gene's germline CDR1 is MGHRA and CDR2 YSYEKL. Germline trimming cut 4 bases from V and 7 bases from J; bases unmatched to any gene: 12. This CDR3 region has 15 residues.

The chain links TRBV6-5 to TRBJ1-6; D not certain. CDR3 length: 15 amino acids. Germline loops: CDR1 MNHEY, CDR2 SVGAGI. V lost 0 bases to trimming and J lost 6 bases, with 9 bases between them. The CDR3 loop reads CASSYSLGSNSPLHF. Here the CDR3 DNA reads TGTGCCAGCAGTTACTCCCTCGGATCTAATTCACCCCTCCACTTT.

The J gene is TRBJ2-1, the V gene TRBV5-1; 7 bases map to TRBD1. With 4 bases clipped from V and 0 bases from J, the junction kept 7 bases outside the gene matches. The CDR3 extends over 16 amino acids. The germline CDR1 and CDR2 sequences are SGHRS and YFSETQ. CDR3 region: CASSLTGKSSYNEQFF. The CDR3 nucleotides read TGCGCCAGCAGCCTGACAGGGAAGAGCTCCTACAATGAGCAGTTCTTC.

The V and J genes are TRBV20-1 and TRBJ1-1; unclear D gene. This CDR3 is built from 12 residues. Germline CDR1 and CDR2: DFQATT and SNEGSKA (reference sequence). V lost 0 bases to trimming and J lost 0 bases, with 2 bases between them. CDR3 coding DNA: TGCAGTGCTAGAGAGGTGAACACTGAAGCTTTCTTT. Translated, it gives CSAREVNTEAFF.

This chain joins TRBV20-1 and TRBJ1-2; D is possibly TRBD1 (6 bases). CDR1 DFQATT and CDR2 SNEGSKA come from the germline V gene (reference sequence). The CDR3 runs to 12 residues. The germline V and J ends were trimmed by 6 bases and 4 bases, with 12 bases remaining between them. CDR3 DNA: TGCAGTGCGATTCAGGGGAGCTATGGCTACACCTTC. Translated: CSAIQGSYGYTF.

V usage is TRBV6-5 and J usage is TRBJ2-7; TRBD2 matches at 7 bases. CDR1 MNHEY and CDR2 SVGAGI come from the germline V gene. The V and J ends lost 0 bases and 7 bases, in that order; junction bases with no gene match: 18. CDR3 length: 18 residues. The CDR3 protein is CASSYSIGLRREFMEQYF. The DNA of the CDR3 is TGTGCCAGCAGTTACTCGATAGGTCTTCGGCGGGAGTTTATGGAGCAGTACTTC.

DNA for the CDR3: TGTGCCAGCAGCGTATCCGGGACGGCTGAAGCTTTCTTT. Its translation is CASSVSGTAEAFF. The chain uses TRBV9 and TRBJ1-1; D might be TRBD1 (5 bases). Trimming shortened V by 1 base and J by 6 bases, and 10 bases separated the two germline ends. There are 13 residues in the CDR3. The V gene's germline CDR1 is SGDLS and CDR2 YYNGEE.

This clonotype was observed once. V gene TRBV29-1 combines with J gene TRBJ2-5, with D unclear. Trimming stripped 5 bases from V and 2 bases from J, with 6 bases between. The CDR3 totals 11 residues. The germline gives CDR1 SQVTM, CDR2 ANQGSEA. The CDR3 reads CSVLGQETQYF. The CDR3, as DNA: TGCAGCGTTTTAGGGCAAGAGACCCAGTACTTC.

V and J are TRBV27 and TRBJ2-1; unclear D gene. The ends were cut back, 5 bases at V and 10 bases at J, with 12 bases in the middle. The CDR3 consists of 12 residues. The germline CDR1 and CDR2 sequences are MNHEY and SMNVEV (reference sequence). CDR3: CASSRYEGEQFF. The CDR3 nucleotides read TGTGCCAGCAGTCGTTATGAAGGAGAGCAGTTCTTC.

The chain employs TRBV29-1 and TRBJ1-5; 9 nucleotides agree with TRBD1. The V gene's germline CDR1 is SQVTM and CDR2 ANQGSEA. The CDR3 is made up of 13 amino acids. J gave up 6 bases and V 6 bases, and 6 bases lay outside the gene matches. The CDR3 sequence is CSVQQGARQPQHF. DNA of the CDR3: TGCAGCGTCCAACAGGGGGCGCGTCAGCCCCAGCATTTT. The full variable domain, completed using reference TRBV29-1 and TRBJ1-5, is SAVISQKPSRDICQRGTSLTIQCQVDSQVTMMFWYRQQPGQSLTLIATANQGSEATYESGFVIDKFPISRPNLTFSTLTVSNMSPEDSSIYLCSVQQGARQPQHFGDGTRLSIL.